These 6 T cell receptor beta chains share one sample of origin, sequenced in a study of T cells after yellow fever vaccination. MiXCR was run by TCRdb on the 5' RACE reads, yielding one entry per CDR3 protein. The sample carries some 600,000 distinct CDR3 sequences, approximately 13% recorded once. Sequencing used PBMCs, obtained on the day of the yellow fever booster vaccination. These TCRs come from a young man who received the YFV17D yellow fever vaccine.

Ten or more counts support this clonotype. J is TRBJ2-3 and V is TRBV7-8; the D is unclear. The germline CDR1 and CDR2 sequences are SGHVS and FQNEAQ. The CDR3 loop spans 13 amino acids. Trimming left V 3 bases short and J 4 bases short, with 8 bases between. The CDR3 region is CASSFSPSDTQYF. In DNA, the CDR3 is TGTGCCAGCAGCTTTTCACCATCAGATACGCAGTATTTT.

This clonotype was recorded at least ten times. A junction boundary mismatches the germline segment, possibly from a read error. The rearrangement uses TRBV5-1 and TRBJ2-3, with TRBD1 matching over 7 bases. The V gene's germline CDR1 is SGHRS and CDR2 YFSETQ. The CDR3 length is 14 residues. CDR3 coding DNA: TGTGCCAGCAGCTCCGGACAGGGCACAGATACGCAGTATTTT. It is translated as CASSSGQGTDTQYF.

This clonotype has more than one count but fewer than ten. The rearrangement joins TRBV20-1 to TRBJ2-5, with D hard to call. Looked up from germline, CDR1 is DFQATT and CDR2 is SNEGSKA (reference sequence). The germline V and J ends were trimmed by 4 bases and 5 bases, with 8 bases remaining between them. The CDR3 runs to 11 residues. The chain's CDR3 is CSATLYETQYF. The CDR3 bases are TGCAGTGCTACGCTTTACGAGACCCAGTACTTC.

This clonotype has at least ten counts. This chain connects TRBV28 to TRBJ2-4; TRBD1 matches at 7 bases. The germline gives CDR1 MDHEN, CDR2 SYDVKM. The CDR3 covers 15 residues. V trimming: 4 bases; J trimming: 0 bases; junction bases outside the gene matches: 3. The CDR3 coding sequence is TGTGCCAGCAGTTCGACAGGGTTAGCCAAAAACATTCAGTACTTC. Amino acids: CASSSTGLAKNIQYF.

CDR3 region: CASSLGQGGTQYF. CDR3 DNA sequence: TGTGCCAGCAGCCTTGGACAGGGTGGGACCCAGTACTTC. The chain links TRBV14 to TRBJ2-5; the match to TRBD1 covers 8 bases. Germline CDR1 SGHDN, CDR2 FVKESK. V dropped 4 bases and J dropped 7; count of bases not matched to a gene: 5. This CDR3 contains 13 residues.

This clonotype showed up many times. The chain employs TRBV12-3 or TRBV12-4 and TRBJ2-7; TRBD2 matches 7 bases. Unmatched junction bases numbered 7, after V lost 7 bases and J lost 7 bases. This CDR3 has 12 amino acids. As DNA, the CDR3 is TGTGCCAGCAAAGCGGGGTCTTTGGAGCAGTACTTC. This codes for CASKAGSLEQYF.